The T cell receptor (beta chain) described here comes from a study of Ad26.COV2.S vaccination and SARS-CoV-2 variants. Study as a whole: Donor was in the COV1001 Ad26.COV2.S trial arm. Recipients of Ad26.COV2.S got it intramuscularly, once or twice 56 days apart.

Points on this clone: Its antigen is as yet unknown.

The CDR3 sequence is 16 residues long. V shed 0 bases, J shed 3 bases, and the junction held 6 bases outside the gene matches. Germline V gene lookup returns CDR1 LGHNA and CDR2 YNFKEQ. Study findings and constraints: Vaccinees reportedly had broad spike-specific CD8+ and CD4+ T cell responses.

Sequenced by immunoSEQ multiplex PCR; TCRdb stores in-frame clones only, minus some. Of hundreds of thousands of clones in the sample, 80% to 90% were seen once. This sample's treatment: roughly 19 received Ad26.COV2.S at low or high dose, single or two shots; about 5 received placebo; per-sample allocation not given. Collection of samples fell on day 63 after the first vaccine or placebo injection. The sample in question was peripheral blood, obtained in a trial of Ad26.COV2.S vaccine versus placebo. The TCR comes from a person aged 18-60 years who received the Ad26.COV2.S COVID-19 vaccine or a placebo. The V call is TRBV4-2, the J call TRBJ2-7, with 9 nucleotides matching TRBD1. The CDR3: CASSQESGTGYYEQYF. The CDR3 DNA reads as TGTGCCAGCAGCCAAGAGTCCGGGACAGGGTACTACGAGCAGTACTTC.